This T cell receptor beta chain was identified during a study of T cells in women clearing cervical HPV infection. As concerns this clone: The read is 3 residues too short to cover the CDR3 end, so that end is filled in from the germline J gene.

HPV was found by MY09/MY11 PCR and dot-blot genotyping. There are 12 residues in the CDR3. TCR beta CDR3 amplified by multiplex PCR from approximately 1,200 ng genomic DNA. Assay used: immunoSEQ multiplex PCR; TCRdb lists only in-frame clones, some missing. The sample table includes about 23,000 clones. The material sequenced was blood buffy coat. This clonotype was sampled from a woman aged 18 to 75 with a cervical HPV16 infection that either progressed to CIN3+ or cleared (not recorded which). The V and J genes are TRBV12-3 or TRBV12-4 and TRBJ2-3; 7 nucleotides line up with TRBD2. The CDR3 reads CASSPPGLTQYF. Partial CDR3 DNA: TGTGCCAGCAGTCCTCCGGGACTAACG.